These 9 T cell receptor beta chains were all obtained from the same sample, sequenced in a study of Tregs in tolerant kidney transplant recipients. Clones were read by immunoSEQ multiplex PCR, and TCRdb kept only the in-frame ones, dropping some. The repertoire shows around 48,000 clones; the top ten hold around 0.8%. The source was CD4+ T cells from blood, collected before the transplant. These receptors all stem from a human donor who received a combined kidney and bone marrow transplant.

Note on this clone: Coverage ceases 3 residues before the CDR3 finishes, and the germline J gene fills in the end. The genes are TRBV19 and TRBJ2-7; TRBD2 agrees at 12 bases. Germline assignment: CDR1 LNHDA and CDR2 SQIVND (reference sequence). The ends lost 5 bases at V and 0 bases at J; junction bases unmatched: 2. The length of the CDR3 is 15 residues. CDR3 DNA (partial): TGTGCCAGTAGTCCGACTAGCGGGAGCTCCTACGAG. Translated, it gives CASSPTSGSSYE. The CDR3 in its entirety is CASSPTSGSSYEQYF.

With respect to this clone: The read ends 3 residues before the CDR3 terminus; that terminus is restored from the germline J gene. This sequence joins TRBV7-6 and TRBJ1-1, with a possible D match to TRBD1 (6 bases). The germline CDR1 and CDR2 sequences are SGHVS and FNYEAQ. Trimming stripped 0 bases from V and 7 bases from J, with 15 bases between. This CDR3 spans 15 amino acids. Partial CDR3 DNA: TGTGCCAGCAGCTTAGCGAATTCACTACAGGGTGAA. This gives the protein CASSLANSLQGE. The entire CDR3 sequence reads CASSLANSLQGEAFF.

Comments on this clone: The missing CDR3 end, 3 residues past where the read stops, is filled in from the germline J gene. J is TRBJ2-2 and V is TRBV2; tentatively, D is TRBD1 (5 bases). Looked up from germline, CDR1 is SNHLY and CDR2 is FYNNEI. The V and J ends lost 8 bases and 1 base respectively, with 11 bases between them. This CDR3 comprises 14 residues. CDR3 DNA (partial): TGTGCCAGCCAGGAGCAGGGGAACACCGGGGAG. Its protein is CASQEQGNTGE. Given in full, the CDR3 is CASQEQGNTGELFF.

In regard to this clone: The sequence runs out 3 residues before the end of the CDR3; the remainder is reconstructed from the germline J gene. This rearrangement joins TRBV2 to TRBJ2-1; the D is unclear. There are 12 residues in the CDR3. Trimming left V 4 bases short and J 7 bases short, with 8 bases between. Germline V CDR1 and CDR2: SNHLY, FYNNEI. The CDR3 bases that were read are TGTGCCAGCAGTGTTAGTGCAAATGAG. It specifies CASSVSANE. The whole CDR3 sequence is CASSVSANEQFF.

Concerning this clone itself: The observed sequence ends 3 residues before the CDR3 terminus, with the missing tail filled in from the germline J gene. This chain connects TRBV20-1 to TRBJ2-3, with 10 bases that match TRBD2. Germline CDR1 reads DFQATT; CDR2 reads SNEGSKA (reference sequence). The CDR3 runs to 18 residues. Trimming took 5 bases from V and 0 from J; bases not matched to a gene: 14. The CDR3 bases that were read are TGCAGTGCTGAGAGGACTAGCGGTGGGTTGAAGAGCACAGATACG. It yields the protein CSAERTSGGLKSTDT. The CDR3 in its entirety is CSAERTSGGLKSTDTQYF.

As to this clone: The read finishes 3 residues shy of the CDR3 end, and the germline J gene is used to complete it. The chain couples TRBV14 to TRBJ2-7; D possibly corresponds to TRBD1 (5 bases). Germline V gene data show CDR1 as SGHDN and CDR2 as FVKESK. CDR3 length: 12 amino acids. V gave up 5 bases and J gave up 2 bases, with 7 bases separating them. CDR3 amino acids: CASSKGPYEQYF. The part of the CDR3 DNA that was read is TGTGCCAGCAGCAAGGGGCCCTACGAG.

As to this clone: With the read ending 3 residues before the CDR3 end, the germline J gene is used to fill in that end. This chain uses TRBV6-1 with TRBJ2-2; the match to TRBD1 covers 8 bases. Losses at the gene ends were 3 bases for V and 7 bases for J; bases not matched to a gene: 4. This CDR3 spans 14 amino acids. CDR1 is MNHNS and CDR2 is SASEGT in the germline V gene. The CDR3 protein is CASSDGQGYGELFF. The covered CDR3 bases are TGTGCCAGCAGTGATGGACAGGGATACGGGGAG.

A word on this clone: The read terminates 3 residues ahead of where the CDR3 ends, so the germline J gene completes it. The chain joins TRBV20-1 to TRBJ2-2, with TRBD2 matching over 12 bases. After removal of 5 bases from V and 2 bases from J, the junction contained 9 bases not matched to a gene. CDR1 and CDR2 (germline): DFQATT, SNEGSKA (reference sequence). CDR3 size: 17 residues. The sequenced part of the CDR3 DNA is TGCAGTGCTCCTGACCCGACTAGCGGGAGAAACACCGGGGAG. It translates to CSAPDPTSGRNTGE. The whole CDR3 reads CSAPDPTSGRNTGELFF.

Regarding this clone: The read is 3 residues too short to cover the CDR3 end, so that end is filled in from the germline J gene. The chain couples TRBV2 to TRBJ2-3; TRBD1 is a possible D gene (6 bases). Trimming took 8 bases from V and 6 from J, leaving 18 bases between them. Germline CDR1 and CDR2: SNHLY and FYNNEI. The CDR3 runs 14 residues. CDR3 DNA, as far as it was read: TGTGCCAGCCCGAGGACAGCCCTGGGCGATACG. This translates into CASPRTALGDT. The whole CDR3 protein reads CASPRTALGDTQYF.